Following are 3 T cell receptor beta chains from one sample sequenced in a study of blood T cell repertoires in COVID-19. Clones were sequenced by immunoSEQ multiplex PCR, and TCRdb holds only the in-frame ones, with some missing. In the table there are about 400,000 clones, roughly 86% of which are singletons. The sequenced sample consisted of PBMCs or T cells enriched from blood (not recorded which). The receptors were sampled from a woman between 35 and 50 years old with acute COVID-19.

The chain is built from TRBV5-1 and TRBJ1-6, with a weak D call TRBD1 (6 bases). The V end lost 2 bases, the J end lost 8 bases, and 11 bases lay between the germline ends. Looked up from germline, CDR1 is SGHRS and CDR2 is YFSETQ. The CDR3 is 14 amino acids. The CDR3 is CASSLNRDHSPLHF. In DNA form, the CDR3 reads TGCGCCAGCAGCTTAAACAGGGATCATTCACCCCTCCACTTT.

The sample holds one count of this clone. The chain has TRBV30 and TRBJ1-5, with D unclear. Trimming pared 0 bases from V and 2 bases from J, leaving 14 bases between. Germline V gene lookup returns CDR1 GTSNPN and CDR2 SVGIG (reference sequence). The CDR3 loop spans 16 amino acids. CDR3: CAWSVLEGMGNQPQHF. The CDR3 bases are TGTGCCTGGAGTGTACTCGAGGGCATGGGCAATCAGCCCCAGCATTTT.

The CDR3 DNA reads TGCGCCAGCAGTCCCGACGGGTACACCGGGGAGCTGTTTTTT. It specifies CASSPDGYTGELFF. The V call is TRBV10-2, the J call TRBJ2-2; D is unresolved. Germline CDR1 reads WSHSY; CDR2 reads SAAADI. This CDR3 spans 14 amino acids. V was trimmed by 5 bases and J by 3 bases, leaving 10 bases between them.